The 5 T cell receptor beta chains below come from one sample, sequenced in a study of PD-1 blockade in mismatch repair-deficient tumors. Here immunoSEQ multiplex PCR was the method, and the copy in TCRdb shows in-frame clones only, minus some. This table holds under 15,000 clones, 84% found once. Source: PBMCs, taken about 15 weeks after starting pembrolizumab. The receptors were sampled from an adult with mismatch repair-deficient cancer.

This clone was counted once. The V gene is TRBV7-2, the J gene TRBJ2-6; 7 bases match TRBD2. Germline V gene sequence: CDR1 SGHTA, CDR2 FQGNSA. The CDR3 length is 15 residues. V lost 4 bases, J lost 0 bases, and 0 bases stayed unmatched. The CDR3 DNA reads as TGTGCCAGCAGCTCGGGGGGCTCTGGGGCCAACGTCCTGACTTTC. This translates into CASSSGGSGANVLTF.

The rearrangement uses TRBV29-1 and TRBJ2-5, with 13 positions matching TRBD2. CDR3 length equals 14 residues. Trimming removed 8 bases from V and 5 bases from J; junction bases left unmatched: 8. Germline V gene lookup returns CDR1 SQVTM and CDR2 ANQGSEA. The CDR3 bases are TGCAGCTTCTGGACTAGCGGGAGTTGGGAGACCCAGTACTTC. Protein sequence: CSFWTSGSWETQYF.

This clone has only one observation. The V gene is TRBV27, the J gene TRBJ1-2; D perhaps matches TRBD1 (5 bases). Germline loops: CDR1 MNHEY, CDR2 SMNVEV (reference sequence). Trimming removed 0 bases at V and 4 bases at J, with 12 bases between. The CDR3 covers 15 residues. The CDR3 reads CASSLSQEYSYGYTF. In nucleotides, the CDR3 is TGTGCCAGCAGTTTATCACAGGAATATAGCTATGGCTACACCTTC.

The genes are TRBV2 and TRBJ2-7; 8 positions match TRBD1. The CDR3 has 13 residues. The V segment lost 1 base and the J segment 6 bases; nucleotides outside the gene matches: 2. Germline assignment: CDR1 SNHLY and CDR2 FYNNEI. CDR3 amino acids: CASSEGTGSEQYF. CDR3 in DNA: TGTGCCAGCAGTGAAGGGACAGGGAGCGAGCAGTACTTC.

The chain couples TRBV28 to TRBJ2-7; a weak D match, TRBD1 (5 bases). The V and J ends lost 3 bases and 1 base respectively, with 13 bases between them. CDR1 and CDR2 from the germline V gene are MDHEN and SYDVKM. CDR3 length: 15 residues. The CDR3 nucleotides are TGTGCCAGCAGTTTTGTAGGGGATCTATCCTACGAGCAGTACTTC. Translated: CASSFVGDLSYEQYF.